These 27 T cell receptor beta chains share one sample of origin, sequenced in a study of post-analysis software for immune sequencing data. Study results and limitations: A few TRBV segments occurring more often in patients than controls included TRBV5-6, TRBV5-1 and TRBV20-1.

Antigen specificity for these receptors is unknown. Carried by the TCR beta cDNA libraries were unique molecular identifiers. TCRdb redid the calling of the PCR reads with MiXCR, one entry per CDR3 protein. The sample lists hundreds of thousands of distinct CDR3 sequences, 53% seen once, with 4% to 5.5% in the top ten. The source material was blood. The receptor set was obtained from a girl aged 5-17 years with multiple sclerosis.

This clonotype was seen more than once but under ten times. This chain connects TRBV20-1 to TRBJ2-5; D might be TRBD2 (7 bases). This CDR3 has 14 amino acids. CDR1 is DFQATT, CDR2 SNEGSKA, per germline (reference sequence). V lost 3 bases to trimming and J lost 1 base, with 12 bases between them. In DNA, the CDR3 is TGCAGTGCTAGTGGGGGGGCCCCCCAAGAGACCCAGTACTTC. Translation gives CSASGGAPQETQYF.

J is TRBJ2-3 and V is TRBV29-1; a possible D gene is TRBD1 (5 bases). There are 14 residues in the CDR3. The germline V gene encodes CDR1 SQVTM and CDR2 ANQGSEA. The germline V and J ends were trimmed by 1 base and 2 bases, with 10 bases remaining between them. The CDR3 spells CSVEVQDPTDTQYF. CDR3 DNA: TGCAGCGTTGAAGTACAGGACCCCACAGATACGCAGTATTTT.

This clonotype was seen a single time. The chain recombines TRBV25-1 with TRBJ2-7; D perhaps matches TRBD1 (5 bases). The CDR3 loop spans 14 amino acids. The V gene's germline CDR1 is MGHDK and CDR2 SYGVNS. Trimming took 1 base from V and 0 from J, leaving 7 bases between them. The CDR3 DNA reads TGTGCCAGCAGTGAATTAGACAGCTCCTACGAGCAGTACTTC. This encodes CASSELDSSYEQYF.

The chain recombines TRBV11-2 with TRBJ2-3; 7 bases are a match to TRBD2. The junction had 2 bases not matched to a gene; V was cut back by 1 base and J by 1 base. This CDR3 region has 15 residues. CDR1 is SGHAT and CDR2 is FQNNGV in the germline V gene. CDR3: CASSLVRGGTDTQYF. CDR3 coding DNA: TGTGCCAGCAGCTTAGTACGGGGGGGCACAGATACGCAGTATTTT.

The genes are TRBV4-2 and TRBJ2-1; 8 bases are a match to TRBD1. Germline trimming cut 1 base from V and 6 bases from J; bases unmatched to any gene: 11. This CDR3 comprises 17 residues. CDR1 is LGHNA, CDR2 YNFKEQ, per germline. This chain's CDR3 is CASSQVSGQGFGNEQFF. DNA of the CDR3: TGTGCCAGCAGCCAAGTTAGCGGACAGGGTTTCGGCAATGAGCAGTTCTTC.

J is TRBJ1-5 and V is TRBV5-1; 11 nucleotides align to TRBD1. Germline CDR1 is SGHRS and CDR2 is YFSETQ. This CDR3 has 18 residues. J gave up 0 bases and V 2 bases, and 7 bases lay outside the gene matches. The CDR3 DNA reads TGCGCCAGCAGCTTCGGGACAGGGGGTCCATATAGCAATCAGCCCCAGCATTTT. Amino acid sequence: CASSFGTGGPYSNQPQHF.

This rearrangement joins TRBV6-6 to TRBJ2-7, with 9 bases lining up with TRBD2. The CDR3 length is 16 residues. Germline loops: CDR1 MNHNY, CDR2 SVGAGI (reference sequence). V shed 3 bases, J shed 3 bases, and the junction held 9 bases outside the gene matches. CDR3 sequence: CASSYRAGGQNYEQYF. In DNA, the CDR3 is TGTGCCAGCAGTTATCGAGCGGGGGGCCAGAACTACGAGCAGTACTTC.

The chain is built from TRBV29-1 and TRBJ2-2; D may be TRBD1 (6 bases). The V end lost 5 bases, the J end lost 0 bases, and 10 bases lay between the germline ends. The CDR3 totals 14 residues. Germline CDR1 and CDR2: SQVTM and ANQGSEA. This CDR3 is CSVSDRTNTGELFF. Written as DNA, the CDR3 is TGCAGCGTTTCTGACAGGACGAACACCGGGGAGCTGTTTTTT.

The chain has TRBV6-5 and TRBJ2-7; 8 bases fit TRBD1. Germline assignment: CDR1 MNHEY and CDR2 SVGAGI. The CDR3 spans 15 residues. V trimming: 1 base; J trimming: 7 bases; junction bases outside the gene matches: 9. The CDR3 bases are TGTGCCAGCAGTTACTATAGGACAGGGAAGGGAGAGCAGTACTTC. Translated: CASSYYRTGKGEQYF.

In this sample, this clonotype turned up a few times. This chain uses TRBV29-1 with TRBJ2-1, with 13 positions matching TRBD2. In germline, CDR1 is SQVTM, CDR2 ANQGSEA. V lost 6 bases to trimming and J lost 9 bases; unmatched junction nucleotides: 8. This CDR3 region has 14 residues. The chain's CDR3 is CSVIGLAGVIEQFF. The CDR3 DNA reads as TGCAGCGTAATAGGACTAGCGGGAGTAATTGAGCAGTTCTTC.

The gene calls are TRBV11-2 and TRBJ1-2; tentatively, D is TRBD1 (5 bases). The CDR3 spans 18 residues. Trimming took off 0 bases at V and 0 bases at J, with 17 bases between the two ends. Germline loops: CDR1 SGHAT, CDR2 FQNNGV. The CDR3 reads CASSLEFVGAASNYGYTF. DNA for the CDR3: TGTGCCAGCAGCTTAGAATTTGTAGGGGCCGCTTCTAACTATGGCTACACCTTC.

This clonotype occurred a few times. This chain connects TRBV29-1 to TRBJ1-6; the D gene is possibly TRBD1 (5 bases). The CDR3 runs 14 residues. The V gene's germline CDR1 is SQVTM and CDR2 ANQGSEA. Trimming shortened V by 4 bases and J by 8 bases, and 15 bases separated the two germline ends. CDR3 protein: CSVGAGTGYSPLHF. The CDR3 nucleotides are TGCAGCGTTGGAGCAGGGACGGGTTATTCACCCCTCCACTTT.

This clonotype was detected only a few times. Sequence at one end of the junction differs from germline and may be a read error. V gene TRBV12-3 or TRBV12-4 combines with J gene TRBJ1-2; no clear D. This CDR3 spans 13 amino acids. CDR3 loop: CASSPGLTYGYTF. CDR3 in DNA: TGTGCCAGCAGTCCAGGACTGACCTATGGTTACACCTTC.

This chain links TRBV20-1 with TRBJ2-4, with 11 bases lining up with TRBD1. Gene TRBJ2-7 matches the end of the DNA better, so the J call may be wrong. The CDR3 consists of 14 residues. Germline CDR1 and CDR2: DFQATT and SNEGSKA (reference sequence). The CDR3 DNA follows: TGCAGTGCTACGACGGGACAGGGGGTGAACGAGCAGTACTTC. Amino acid sequence: CSATTGQGVNEQYF.

The rearrangement joins TRBV2 to TRBJ2-1; no firm D call. The CDR3 contains 13 residues. V lost 8 bases, J lost 3 bases, and 11 bases lay in between. Germline CDR1 and CDR2: SNHLY and FYNNEI. The CDR3 nucleotides are TGTGCCAGCGGGTCCGACGGCTACAATGAGCAGTTCTTC. This encodes CASGSDGYNEQFF.

The chain combines TRBV7-9 with TRBJ1-1; possibly TRBD1 for D (5 bases). V lost 5 bases and J 0 bases, leaving 13 bases between the germline ends. This CDR3 has 15 amino acids. Germline V gene data show CDR1 as SEHNR and CDR2 as FQNEAQ (reference sequence). For the CDR3, the DNA is TGTGCCAGCAGCCCGCTAGGAGGGGTGAACACTGAAGCTTTCTTT. As protein: CASSPLGGVNTEAFF.

This chain joins TRBV20-1 and TRBJ2-7, with a weak D call TRBD2 (5 bases). V lost 2 bases to trimming and J lost 10 bases, with 18 bases between them. The germline gives CDR1 DFQATT, CDR2 SNEGSKA (reference sequence). This CDR3 has 13 residues. The CDR3 nucleotides are TGCAGTGCTAGAACCCTGGCCGGGAATGCCCAGTACTTC. This encodes CSARTLAGNAQYF.

V gene TRBV18 combines with J gene TRBJ2-3, with D unresolved. V dropped 2 bases and J dropped 2 bases, with 8 bases sitting between them. The CDR3 has 14 amino acids. In germline, CDR1 is KGHSH, CDR2 LQKENI. The CDR3 reads CASSPIRATDTQYF. The CDR3 bases are TGTGCCAGCTCACCAATCAGAGCCACAGATACGCAGTATTTT.

This clonotype has a handful of counts. This rearrangement joins TRBV18 to TRBJ2-4, with TRBD2 matching 10 bases. The V gene's germline CDR1 is KGHSH and CDR2 LQKENI. The junction had 17 bases not matched to a gene; V was cut back by 6 bases and J by 6 bases. The CDR3 spans 18 residues. CDR3 protein: CASSGLAGEEVDGNIQYF. CDR3 nucleotide sequence: TGTGCCAGCTCTGGGCTAGCGGGAGAAGAGGTGGATGGAAACATTCAGTACTTC.

This clonotype was observed a handful of times. The chain recombines TRBV6-5 with TRBJ2-7, with D maybe TRBD2 (5 bases). Germline CDR1 reads MNHEY; CDR2 reads SVGAGI. This CDR3 region has 17 residues. V lost 2 bases and J 2 bases, leaving 19 bases between the germline ends. The CDR3 protein is CASSYTAPGTPPYEQYF. The CDR3 DNA follows: TGTGCCAGCAGTTACACAGCCCCGGGAACGCCACCCTACGAGCAGTACTTC.

This clonotype appeared once. The J gene is TRBJ2-7, the V gene TRBV20-1, with D maybe TRBD1 (6 bases). The CDR3 covers 13 residues. Germline CDR1 reads DFQATT; CDR2 reads SNEGSKA (reference sequence). Deletions cut 5 bases from V and 0 bases from J, with 11 bases between. CDR3 sequence reads: CSASGVSSYEQYF. The CDR3 DNA sequence: TGCAGTGCTTCAGGGGTGAGCTCCTACGAGCAGTACTTC.

This clonotype was seen only a few times. The chain recombines TRBV20-1 with TRBJ2-1, with TRBD2 matching 8 bases. Unmatched junction bases numbered 5, after V lost 4 bases and J lost 12 bases. The CDR3 spans 11 residues. Germline lookup yields CDR1 DFQATT and CDR2 SNEGSKA (reference sequence). The CDR3, as DNA: TGCAGTGCTACTAGCGGGCAGCGGCAGTTCTTC. Amino acid sequence: CSATSGQRQFF.

This clonotype has a handful of counts. The J gene is TRBJ2-3, the V gene TRBV10-3; D is perhaps TRBD1 or TRBD2 (7 bases each). The V end was cut by 2 bases, the J end by 6 bases, with 15 bases between. CDR3 length equals 15 residues. The germline CDR1 and CDR2 sequences are ENHRY and SYGVKD. CDR3 amino acids: CAISEPQGGEDTQYF. The DNA for the CDR3 is TGTGCCATCAGTGAGCCTCAGGGGGGGGAGGATACGCAGTATTTT.

The chain links TRBV19 to TRBJ1-1, with D perhaps TRBD1 (6 bases). V shed 4 bases and J shed 1 base, with 16 bases lying between them. From germline, CDR1 is LNHDA and CDR2 SQIVND (reference sequence). The CDR3 has 16 amino acids. Written as DNA, the CDR3 is TGTGCCAGTAGTACCCCCCCGGGACACCCGAACACTGAAGCTTTCTTT. This encodes CASSTPPGHPNTEAFF.

The CDR3 coding sequence is TGTGCCAGCAGTGAAGTCGGGACAGGGGAGGATGGCTACACCTTC. Protein product: CASSEVGTGEDGYTF. The genes are TRBV6-1 and TRBJ1-2; TRBD1 aligns across 10 bases. This CDR3 contains 15 residues. V gave up 1 base and J gave up 6 bases; unmatched junction bases: 5. Germline V gene data show CDR1 as MNHNS and CDR2 as SASEGT.

The chain has TRBV7-3 and TRBJ2-3; D perhaps matches TRBD2 (7 bases). Germline V gives CDR1 SGHTA, CDR2 FQGTGA. The CDR3 is made up of 20 amino acids. Trimming pared 1 base from V and 3 bases from J, leaving 26 bases between. The CDR3 loop reads CASSLMAGAQLTVTTDTQYF. CDR3 nucleotide sequence: TGTGCCAGCAGCTTAATGGCGGGGGCCCAACTTACCGTTACGACAGATACGCAGTATTTT.

This clonotype turned up a few times. The gene calls are TRBV6-1 and TRBJ2-7; D perhaps matches TRBD1 (5 bases). V lost 11 bases and J lost 2, with 13 bases in between. In germline, CDR1 is MNHNS, CDR2 SASEGT. This CDR3 has 12 residues. The CDR3 sequence is CACLGAPYEQYF. The DNA for the CDR3 is TGTGCCTGCCTTGGGGCCCCCTACGAGCAGTACTTC.